This T cell receptor (beta chain) was sequenced in a study of T cell responses to AZD1222 COVID-19 vaccine. Losses at the gene ends were 10 bases for V and 0 bases for J; bases not matched to a gene: 6. The CDR3 is 15 amino acids. Germline lookup yields CDR1 MNHEY and CDR2 SVGAGI. Repertoires were generated with immunoSEQ multiplex PCR, while TCRdb's copy carries only in-frame clones and drops some. Among roughly 100,000 clones, roughly 88% were seen once, and the ten largest hold roughly 24%. Source: peripheral blood, taken on day 0 of AZD1222 vaccination. The TCR originated in an adult in good health. V is TRBV6-5 and J is TRBJ2-2; 9 bases agree with TRBD1. The CDR3 nucleotides are TGTGCCACCGCGTGGACAGGGGCGAACACCGGGGAGCTGTTTTTT. This gives the protein CATAWTGANTGELFF.